These 21 T cell receptor beta chains share one sample of origin, sequenced in a study of blood T cell repertoires in COVID-19. Some clones are missing from TCRdb's copy, which holds only in-frame ones; the method was immunoSEQ multiplex PCR. Seen here are 100,000 to 150,000 clones, around 81% observed once, and the top ten hold about 9.5%. The sample was peripheral blood. The source is a man between 40 and 49 years old with active or convalescent COVID-19.

The chain joins TRBV19 to TRBJ1-6; 8 nucleotides match TRBD1. V trimming: 5 bases; J trimming: 3 bases; junction bases outside the gene matches: 6. Germline V lookup: CDR1 LNHDA, CDR2 SQIVND (reference sequence). The CDR3 contains 16 residues. The DNA for the CDR3 is TGTGCCAGTAGTGCGACAGGGGAAGACTATAATTCACCCCTCCACTTT. Translation: CASSATGEDYNSPLHF.

The CDR3 DNA reads as TGTGCCAGCAGCTCCACAGGGGGTATGTTCGCTGAAGCTTTCTTT. Amino acids: CASSSTGGMFAEAFF. The chain links TRBV5-5 to TRBJ1-1; TRBD1 agrees at 8 bases. From germline, CDR1 is SGHKS and CDR2 YYEKEE (reference sequence). The V segment lost 3 bases and the J segment 6 bases; nucleotides outside the gene matches: 10. This CDR3 contains 15 residues.

The V call is TRBV4-1, the J call TRBJ1-4, with a weak D call TRBD1 (6 bases). The CDR3 covers 17 residues. The germline V gene encodes CDR1 MGHRA and CDR2 YSYEKL. Deletions cut 0 bases from V and 4 bases from J, with 15 bases between. Here the CDR3 reads CASSQEVQGGYNEKLFF. CDR3 nucleotides: TGCGCCAGCAGCCAAGAAGTACAGGGAGGGTATAATGAAAAACTGTTTTTT.

The chain employs TRBV7-9 and TRBJ1-4; tentative D call: TRBD1 (6 bases). The germline V and J ends were trimmed by 5 bases and 7 bases, with 23 bases remaining between them. The germline CDR1 and CDR2 sequences are SEHNR and FQNEAQ (reference sequence). The CDR3 is 17 residues long. CDR3: CASSPSPLSGVGEKLFF. Written as DNA, the CDR3 is TGTGCCAGCAGCCCCTCTCCCTTGTCAGGGGTGGGTGAAAAACTGTTTTTT.

This chain joins TRBV19 and TRBJ2-7, with D possibly TRBD2 on 6 matching bases. Per the germline V gene, CDR1 is LNHDA and CDR2 is SQIVND (reference sequence). Trimming stripped 5 bases from V and 6 bases from J, with 17 bases between. The CDR3 loop spans 14 amino acids. DNA of the CDR3: TGTGCCAGTAGTCTAGGGGCGGGGCTGGTCGAGCAGTACTTC. Amino acid sequence: CASSLGAGLVEQYF.

This clone was counted once. The chain combines TRBV7-2 with TRBJ2-5, with a weak D call TRBD2 (6 bases). The V gene lost 5 bases and the J gene lost 4 bases, with 17 bases spanning the gap. The length of the CDR3 is 15 residues. Germline V gives CDR1 SGHTA, CDR2 FQGNSA. Here the CDR3 DNA reads TGTGCCAGCAGCCTCAAGACTAGATTCGGAGAGACCCAGTACTTC. Translated, it gives CASSLKTRFGETQYF.

CDR3 region: CASSRLKAGGRGADTQYF. The CDR3 region has the DNA TGTGCCAGCAGCCGACTTAAAGCGGGGGGCCGGGGCGCAGATACGCAGTATTTT. The chain joins TRBV6-6 to TRBJ2-3, with TRBD2 matching over 9 bases. Losses at the gene ends were 6 bases for V and 4 bases for J; bases not matched to a gene: 17. The V gene's germline CDR1 is MNHNY and CDR2 SVGAGI (reference sequence). The CDR3 is 18 residues long.

The chain employs TRBV6-5 and TRBJ2-3; D possibly corresponds to TRBD2 (7 bases). The CDR3 has 15 residues. CDR1 MNHEY and CDR2 SVGAGI come from the germline V gene. V was trimmed by 6 bases and J by 4 bases, leaving 17 bases between them. CDR3 DNA: TGTGCCAGCAGGAGCTGGGGGGGCGATGCAGATACGCAGTATTTT. Translating gives CASRSWGGDADTQYF.

This clone has more than one count but fewer than ten. This rearrangement joins TRBV7-2 to TRBJ2-7; tentatively, D is TRBD2 (5 bases). CDR3 size: 15 residues. Germline V gene data show CDR1 as SGHTA and CDR2 as FQGNSA. V dropped 0 bases and J dropped 2 bases, with 11 bases sitting between them. The CDR3 DNA reads TGTGCCAGCAGCTTAGCGCCGGGGTCCCCCTACGAGCAGTACTTC. Amino acid sequence: CASSLAPGSPYEQYF.

The CDR3 DNA reads as TGTGCCACCAGTTCGCTCCGGGCGGGGGGGCTTTACGAGCAGTACTTC. This sequence encodes CATSSLRAGGLYEQYF. The J gene is TRBJ2-7, the V gene TRBV24-1; TRBD2 aligns across 9 bases. The CDR3 loop spans 16 amino acids. CDR1 KGHDR and CDR2 SFDVKD come from the germline V gene. V was pared by 6 bases and J by 4 bases, with 12 bases of the junction left unmatched.

The V and J genes are TRBV7-6 and TRBJ2-2; D is possibly TRBD2 (6 bases). Germline CDR1 and CDR2: SGHVS and FNYEAQ. Trimming left V 7 bases short and J 4 bases short, with 13 bases between. This CDR3 is built from 14 residues. The CDR3 DNA is TGTGCCAGCACTATGGGGGGTGGCACCGGGGAGCTGTTTTTT. It is translated as CASTMGGGTGELFF. The whole variable domain, remainder taken from reference TRBV7-6 and TRBJ2-2, is GAGVSQSPRYKVTKRGQDVALRCDPISGHVSLYWYRQALGQGPEFLTYFNYEAQQDKSGLPNDRFSAERPEGSISTLTIQRTEQRDSAMYRCASTMGGGTGELFFGEGSRLTVL.

V is TRBV27 and J is TRBJ2-2; 8 bases line up with TRBD2. The J segment lost 6 bases and the V segment lost 3 bases, leaving 0 bases of the junction unmatched. Germline V gives CDR1 MNHEY, CDR2 SMNVEV (reference sequence). The CDR3 sequence is 13 residues long. The CDR3 DNA follows: TGTGCCAGCAGTTTGACTAGCGCCGGGGAGCTGTTTTTT. It is translated as CASSLTSAGELFF.

In its sample, this clone was seen a few times. This chain uses TRBV6-6 with TRBJ2-7; D perhaps matches TRBD2 (6 bases). Germline CDR1 MNHNY, CDR2 SVGAGI (reference sequence). The V and J ends lost 8 bases and 0 bases respectively, with 11 bases between them. The length of the CDR3 is 13 residues. Written as DNA, the CDR3 is TGTGCCAGCGCCGGGGGAAGCTCCTACGAGCAGTACTTC. Encoded protein: CASAGGSSYEQYF.

The chain joins TRBV6-5 to TRBJ2-1; D is uncertain. Trimming pared 2 bases from V and 9 bases from J, leaving 5 bases between. The germline V gene encodes CDR1 MNHEY and CDR2 SVGAGI. The length of the CDR3 is 11 residues. As DNA, the CDR3 is TGTGCCAGCAGTTACGAGCGTGAGCAGTTCTTC. Translated: CASSYEREQFF.

J is TRBJ1-2 and V is TRBV5-1; TRBD1 is a possible D gene (5 bases). Germline CDR1 SGHRS, CDR2 YFSETQ. V was pared by 2 bases and J by 5 bases, with 16 bases between. The CDR3 consists of 15 residues. The CDR3 coding sequence is TGCGCCAGCAGCTTCACGACAGATACCTCTTATGGCTACACCTTC. Its translation: CASSFTTDTSYGYTF.

The V gene is TRBV9, the J gene TRBJ1-2, with 8 bases matching TRBD1. The CDR3 runs to 13 residues. The ends lost 4 bases at V and 9 bases at J; junction bases unmatched: 8. Germline CDR1 reads SGDLS; CDR2 reads YYNGEE. The CDR3, as DNA: TGTGCCAGCAGCCCCGGACAGGGAAATAGCTACACCTTC. As protein: CASSPGQGNSYTF.

This chain connects TRBV6-2 or TRBV6-3 to TRBJ1-5; a possible D gene is TRBD1 (6 bases). V lost 2 bases and J 4 bases, leaving 12 bases between the germline ends. This CDR3 region has 15 residues. Germline V gene lookup returns CDR1 MNHEY and CDR2 SVGEGT. CDR3: CASSYQTGSNQPQHF. The CDR3 DNA reads as TGTGCCAGCAGTTACCAGACAGGATCAAATCAGCCCCAGCATTTT.

This clone was counted a single time. The V call is TRBV2, the J call TRBJ1-6; 7 bases agree with TRBD1. The CDR3 runs 15 residues. The ends lost 6 bases at V and 7 bases at J; junction bases unmatched: 9. Germline V gene data show CDR1 as SNHLY and CDR2 as FYNNEI. The CDR3 DNA reads as TGTGCCAGCAGAAACACAGGGGTTGGAAATTCACCCCTCCACTTT. This gives the protein CASRNTGVGNSPLHF.

V is TRBV30 and J is TRBJ1-2; no clear D gene. Germline V gene data show CDR1 as GTSNPN and CDR2 as SVGIG (reference sequence). The CDR3 length is 14 residues. V was shortened by 4 bases and J by 3 bases, with 15 bases between the two germline ends. The CDR3 coding sequence is TGTGCCTGGAATCCGGCAGGACTGTACTATGGCTACACCTTC. The encoded protein is CAWNPAGLYYGYTF. Full variable domain (rest looked up from reference TRBV30 and TRBJ1-2): SQTIHQWPATLVQPVGSPLSLECTVEGTSNPNLYWYRQAAGRGLQLLFYSVGIGQISSEVPQNLSASRPQDRQFILSSKKLLLSDSGFYLCAWNPAGLYYGYTFGSGTRLTVV.

This chain connects TRBV12-3 or TRBV12-4 to TRBJ1-1; D perhaps matches TRBD1 (6 bases). Trimming shortened V by 6 bases and J by 6 bases, and 14 bases separated the two germline ends. This CDR3 is built from 13 residues. The CDR3 region is CASRPPRTAEAFF. CDR3 nucleotide sequence: TGTGCCAGCAGGCCGCCACGGACAGCTGAAGCTTTCTTT.

The V and J genes are TRBV5-1 and TRBJ1-2, with D perhaps TRBD1 (6 bases). V lost 0 bases and J lost 6, with 15 bases in between. The CDR3 has 15 amino acids. Germline CDR1 is SGHRS and CDR2 is YFSETQ. Here the CDR3 reads CASSLAIEGGNGYTF. As DNA, the CDR3 is TGCGCCAGCAGCTTGGCTATCGAGGGGGGGAATGGCTACACCTTC.